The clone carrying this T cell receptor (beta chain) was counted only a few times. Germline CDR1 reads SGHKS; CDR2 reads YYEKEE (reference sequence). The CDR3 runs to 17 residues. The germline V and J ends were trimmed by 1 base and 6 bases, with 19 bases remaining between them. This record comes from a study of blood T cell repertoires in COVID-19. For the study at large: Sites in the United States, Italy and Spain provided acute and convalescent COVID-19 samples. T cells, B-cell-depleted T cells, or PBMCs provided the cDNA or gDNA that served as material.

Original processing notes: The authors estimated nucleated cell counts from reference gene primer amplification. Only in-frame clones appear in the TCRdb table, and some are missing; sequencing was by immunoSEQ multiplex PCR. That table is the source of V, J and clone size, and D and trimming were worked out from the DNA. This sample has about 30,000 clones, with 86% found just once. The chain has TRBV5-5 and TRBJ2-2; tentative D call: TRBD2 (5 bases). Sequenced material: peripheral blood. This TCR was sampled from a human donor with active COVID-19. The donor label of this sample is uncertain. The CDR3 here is CASSLHRGLAAAGELFF. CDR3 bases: TGTGCCAGCAGCTTGCATCGAGGTCTAGCCGCCGCCGGGGAGCTGTTTTTT.